This T cell receptor (beta chain) is drawn from a study of graft-versus-host responses after intestinal transplantation. This CDR3 has 13 amino acids. J was trimmed by 8 bases and V by 3 bases; bases with no gene match: 7. Germline V gives CDR1 SGDLS, CDR2 YYNGEE. The method was immunoSEQ multiplex PCR; TCRdb's version includes in-frame clones alone and lacks a portion of them. The repertoire has about 13,000 clones, about four fifths of them found once; the top ten carry around 23%. The rearrangement joins TRBV9 to TRBJ1-2, with TRBD1 matching 7 bases. The sample in question was PBMCs, obtained after intestinal transplantation. The clonotype was recovered from a human patient who received an intestinal transplant, so some T cells may come from the graft donor. The CDR3: CASSASTGRGYTF. In nucleotides, the CDR3 is TGTGCCAGCAGCGCCTCGACAGGGCGGGGCTACACCTTC.